The 27 T cell receptor beta chains presented below share a single source sample, sequenced in a study of blood T cell repertoires in COVID-19. Using immunoSEQ multiplex PCR, the repertoire was profiled, and TCRdb retains in-frame clones only, with some absent. In the table there are around 160,000 clones, about four fifths of which are singletons. The sequencing input was peripheral blood. These receptors originate from a human donor with acute or convalescent COVID-19. The donor label of this sample is uncertain.

The chain carries TRBV11-2 and TRBJ2-1; 7 nucleotides agree with TRBD2. V was pared by 1 base and J by 3 bases, with 3 bases of the junction left unmatched. This CDR3 contains 15 residues. Germline values: CDR1 SGHAT, CDR2 FQNNGV. The CDR3 coding sequence is TGTGCCAGCAGCTTAGCAGCGGGGCGCTACAATGAGCAGTTCTTC. This sequence encodes CASSLAAGRYNEQFF.

J is TRBJ1-2 and V is TRBV9, with TRBD1 matching over 9 bases. The CDR3 is made up of 15 amino acids. Germline V gives CDR1 SGDLS, CDR2 YYNGEE. V gave up 4 bases and J gave up 7 bases; unmatched junction bases: 11. The CDR3 spells CASSLQGQGRAGYTF. The CDR3 coding sequence is TGTGCCAGCAGCCTCCAGGGACAGGGAAGAGCTGGCTACACCTTC.

V gene TRBV7-8 combines with J gene TRBJ1-2; D unclear. The CDR3 is made up of 14 amino acids. Between the trimmed V and J ends, which lost 1 base and 4 bases, there was a span of 10 bases. Per the germline V gene, CDR1 is SGHVS and CDR2 is FQNEAQ. In DNA form, the CDR3 reads TGTGCCAGCAGCTTAGAAGCAGGCCGCTATGGCTACACCTTC. It is translated as CASSLEAGRYGYTF.

The chain couples TRBV5-1 to TRBJ2-2; tentative D call: TRBD1 (6 bases). Looked up from germline, CDR1 is SGHRS and CDR2 is YFSETQ. The CDR3 loop spans 14 amino acids. The V end was cut by 7 bases, the J end by 3 bases, with 13 bases between. The DNA of the CDR3 is TGCGCCAGCCGGAGACAGGTCGACACCGGGGAGCTGTTTTTT. Amino acid sequence: CASRRQVDTGELFF.

The rearrangement uses TRBV29-1 and TRBJ2-1; weak D call: TRBD1 (6 bases). V was shortened by 7 bases and J by 0 bases, with 16 bases between the two germline ends. The CDR3 spans 15 residues. The V gene's germline CDR1 is SQVTM and CDR2 ANQGSEA. The CDR3 DNA reads as TGCAGCGCCTATCAAGGACAGATCTCCTACAATGAGCAGTTCTTC. This encodes CSAYQGQISYNEQFF.

The chain combines TRBV5-1 with TRBJ1-6, with TRBD1 matching 10 bases. The CDR3 loop spans 17 amino acids. CDR1 and CDR2 from the germline V gene are SGHRS and YFSETQ. V gave up 0 bases and J gave up 10 bases; unmatched junction bases: 10. In DNA form, the CDR3 reads TGCGCCAGCAGCTTGGGATCGACCGGGACAGGGGCATCACCCCTCCACTTT. Protein product: CASSLGSTGTGASPLHF.

This chain uses TRBV5-1 with TRBJ1-1; TRBD1 matches 7 bases. The CDR3 is made up of 16 amino acids. The V and J ends lost 4 bases and 1 base, in that order; junction bases with no gene match: 10. Germline CDR1 reads SGHRS; CDR2 reads YFSETQ. The DNA of the CDR3 is TGCGCCAGCAGCAGAGGCGCGGGACAGCAGAACACTGAAGCTTTCTTT. The encoded protein is CASSRGAGQQNTEAFF.

Only one count was recorded for this clone. This CDR3 is also generated by other DNA sequences in the sample. The chain uses TRBV12-3 or TRBV12-4 and TRBJ1-1; no reliable D call. The CDR3 extends over 13 amino acids. Trimming removed 1 base from V and 1 base from J, with 4 bases in between. The CDR3 coding sequence is TGTGCCAGCAGTTTAGGGAGGAACACTGAAGCTTTCTTT. It translates to CASSLGRNTEAFF.

The chain is built from TRBV12-5 and TRBJ2-7, with 9 bases fitting TRBD1. Germline loops: CDR1 LGHNT, CDR2 FRNRAP. V gave up 7 bases and J gave up 3 bases; unmatched junction bases: 7. The CDR3 consists of 14 residues. CDR3 bases: TGTGCTAGTGCCTTGACAGGGGGAAACTACGAGCAGTACTTC. Translation gives CASALTGGNYEQYF.

V and J are TRBV5-1 and TRBJ2-7; D is unresolved. The CDR3 covers 12 residues. V was clipped by 4 bases and J by 3 bases, with 8 bases between them. Germline assignment: CDR1 SGHRS and CDR2 YFSETQ. Here the CDR3 reads CASSPDNYEQYF. CDR3 in DNA: TGCGCCAGCAGCCCCGACAACTACGAGCAGTACTTC.

The rearrangement uses TRBV5-1 and TRBJ2-2; TRBD1 aligns across 8 bases. CDR1 and CDR2 from the germline V gene are SGHRS and YFSETQ. V gave up 3 bases and J gave up 1 base; unmatched junction bases: 5. This CDR3 is built from 16 residues. CDR3: CASSYRTGQNTGELFF. The CDR3 DNA reads as TGCGCCAGCAGCTATCGGACAGGGCAGAACACCGGGGAGCTGTTTTTT.

The chain combines TRBV4-3 with TRBJ1-2; tentatively, D is TRBD1 (6 bases). The CDR3 runs 18 residues. Germline V CDR1 and CDR2: LGHNA, YSLEER. Trimming left V 0 bases short and J 7 bases short, with 24 bases between. The CDR3 DNA reads as TGCGCCAGCAGCCAAGATCTTAATCGGGGGCAGCGGGACTCTGGCTACACCTTC. It specifies CASSQDLNRGQRDSGYTF.

The chain links TRBV6-5 to TRBJ1-6, with D tentatively TRBD1 (5 bases). V lost 4 bases and J lost 5, with 12 bases in between. The germline CDR1 and CDR2 sequences are MNHEY and SVGAGI. This CDR3 spans 15 amino acids. The CDR3: CASSSGGIDNSPLHF. CDR3 sequence (DNA): TGTGCCAGCAGTTCGGGGGGGATAGATAATTCACCCCTCCACTTT.

The J gene is TRBJ2-5, the V gene TRBV21-1; the table calls TRBD2, which could not be checked here. TRBV21-1 is a pseudogene segment. The length of the CDR3 is 18 residues. CDR3 protein: CASTSNLAGQHQGETQYF. The CDR3 DNA is TGTGCCAGCACCTCTAACCTAGCGGGGCAGCATCAGGGGGAGACCCAGTACTTC.

The CDR3 loop is CASTRRMGSSYNSPLHF. CDR3 DNA: TGTGCCAGTACCCGAAGGATGGGGAGCTCCTATAATTCACCCCTCCACTTT. This rearrangement joins TRBV19 to TRBJ1-6; D is ambiguous. This CDR3 is built from 17 residues. Germline CDR1 reads LNHDA; CDR2 reads SQIVND (reference sequence). V lost 7 bases to trimming and J lost 0 bases, with 16 bases between them. Full variable domain (missing parts from reference TRBV19 and TRBJ1-6): DGGITQSPKYLFRKEGQNVTLSCEQNLNHDAMYWYRQDPGQGLRLIYYSQIVNDFQKGDIAEGYSVSREKKESFPLTVTSAQKNPTAFYLCASTRRMGSSYNSPLHFGNGTRLTVT.

The CDR3 protein is CSASSPAGDQETQYF. The CDR3 bases are TGCAGTGCTAGTTCACCAGCGGGGGACCAAGAGACCCAGTACTTC. The chain recombines TRBV20-1 with TRBJ2-5; 8 nucleotides match TRBD2. CDR3 length: 15 amino acids. Looked up from germline, CDR1 is DFQATT and CDR2 is SNEGSKA (reference sequence). J lost 0 bases, V lost 3 bases, and 6 bases had no gene match.

This clone appeared once. This chain uses TRBV19 with TRBJ1-5; TRBD1 might be the D (5 bases). V was pared by 2 bases and J by 2 bases, with 7 bases between. This CDR3 has 14 residues. CDR1 and CDR2 (germline): LNHDA, SQIVND (reference sequence). This CDR3 is CASSITGGNQPQHF. CDR3 nucleotide sequence: TGTGCCAGTAGTATAACGGGGGGCAATCAGCCCCAGCATTTT.

V and J are TRBV3-1 (or the pseudogene TRBV3-2) and TRBJ2-1; D may be TRBD1 (6 bases). Trimming took 1 base from V and 5 from J, leaving 9 bases between them. This CDR3 region has 14 residues. Germline CDR1 LGHDT, CDR2 YNNKEL (reference sequence). DNA of the CDR3: TGTGCCAGCAGCCAAGCCGGGACACACAATGAGCAGTTCTTC. Its protein is CASSQAGTHNEQFF.

The chain links TRBV5-4 to TRBJ2-5, with 9 bases that match TRBD2. Germline CDR1 is SGHNT and CDR2 is YYREEE (reference sequence). The CDR3 has 19 amino acids. J lost 7 bases, V lost 0 bases, and 19 bases had no gene match. The CDR3 loop is CASSLDWSSGGAPHGTQYF. Written as DNA, the CDR3 is TGTGCCAGCAGCTTGGACTGGAGTAGCGGGGGAGCCCCTCATGGGACCCAGTACTTC.

The chain is built from TRBV29-1 and TRBJ1-1; D might be TRBD1 (6 bases). V was trimmed by 7 bases and J by 3 bases, leaving 18 bases between them. Germline V gene lookup returns CDR1 SQVTM and CDR2 ANQGSEA. The length of the CDR3 is 14 residues. The CDR3, as DNA: TGCAGCGCCATAATCAACAGGGCTGACACTGAAGCTTTCTTT. Translated: CSAIINRADTEAFF.

V is TRBV5-6 and J is TRBJ1-1, with 7 bases aligning to TRBD1. Germline values: CDR1 SGHDT, CDR2 YYEEEE. V dropped 0 bases and J dropped 0; count of bases not matched to a gene: 8. CDR3 size: 17 residues. CDR3 coding DNA: TGTGCCAGCAGCTTGGCTGTTACCGGGACAGTGAACACTGAAGCTTTCTTT. Translation: CASSLAVTGTVNTEAFF.

The chain combines TRBV5-8 with TRBJ1-2, with TRBD1 as a possible D gene (6 bases). Germline lookup yields CDR1 SGHTS and CDR2 YDEGEE. The CDR3 is 16 residues long. Trimming took off 4 bases at V and 2 bases at J, with 18 bases between the two ends. The CDR3 loop reads CASSARGGRGNYGYTF. The DNA for the CDR3 is TGTGCCAGCAGCGCGAGAGGGGGAAGAGGCAACTATGGCTACACCTTC.

This clone was counted once. V is TRBV5-1 and J is TRBJ1-1; D call uncertain. The germline V gene has CDR1 SGHRS and CDR2 YFSETQ. Trimming removed 3 bases at V and 4 bases at J, with 10 bases between. CDR3 length: 13 residues. As DNA, the CDR3 is TGCGCCAGCAGCTCGGGTGGTGGCACTGAAGCTTTCTTT. Translating it yields CASSSGGGTEAFF.

The V gene is TRBV29-1, the J gene TRBJ2-5, with 8 bases lining up with TRBD2. The germline gives CDR1 SQVTM, CDR2 ANQGSEA. Trimming at V came to 4 bases and at J to 5 bases, leaving 12 bases not matched to a gene. The length of the CDR3 is 15 residues. The CDR3 reads CSVALAGIGLETQYF. CDR3 bases: TGCAGCGTTGCCTTAGCGGGGATTGGGTTGGAGACCCAGTACTTC.

The J gene is TRBJ2-1, the V gene TRBV11-2; D perhaps matches TRBD2 (6 bases). Trimming stripped 4 bases from V and 8 bases from J, with 9 bases between. The CDR3 consists of 12 residues. The germline V gene encodes CDR1 SGHAT and CDR2 FQNNGV. CDR3 loop: CASSYGGYEQFF. The CDR3 bases are TGTGCCAGCAGCTATGGGGGGTATGAGCAGTTCTTC.

The chain joins TRBV30 to TRBJ2-4, with D tentatively TRBD2 (6 bases). Trimming pared 1 base from V and 6 bases from J, leaving 16 bases between. The CDR3 contains 15 residues. Germline loops: CDR1 GTSNPN, CDR2 SVGIG (reference sequence). The chain's CDR3 is CAWSGTPYGGNIQYF. CDR3 DNA sequence: TGTGCCTGGAGTGGAACCCCCTACGGGGGAAACATTCAGTACTTC.

V usage is TRBV4-2 and J usage is TRBJ2-1; no firm D call. Germline CDR1 LGHNA, CDR2 YNFKEQ. CDR3 length: 16 residues. With 1 base removed from V and 8 bases from J, the gap between germline ends came to 18 bases. DNA for the CDR3: TGTGCCAGCAGCCAAGTGGGCCCAATACTTTCCGATGAGCAGTTCTTC. This gives the protein CASSQVGPILSDEQFF.